These 22 T cell receptor beta chains were all obtained from the same sample, sequenced in a study of T cell repertoires in cytomegalovirus infection. Each CDR3 protein gets one entry after TCRdb re-called the reads with MiXCR. The table lists 450,000 to 600,000 distinct CDR3 sequences, about 11% of them singletons, with roughly 10% in the top ten. Sequenced material: PBMCs. The receptor set was obtained from a human donor in good health (CMV status not recorded). Some clones in this sample may be carry-over from other donors' samples.

This clonotype showed up just a few times. V usage is TRBV2 and J usage is TRBJ1-6; 10 positions agree with TRBD1. The junction had 5 bases not matched to a gene; V was cut back by 7 bases and J by 8 bases. Germline values: CDR1 SNHLY, CDR2 FYNNEI. The CDR3 runs 14 residues. CDR3 in amino acids: CASNDDRGHSPLHF. CDR3 bases: TGTGCCAGCAACGATGACAGGGGGCATTCACCCCTCCACTTT.

This clonotype has ten or more counts. The chain joins TRBV19 to TRBJ1-1; a weak D match, TRBD1 (6 bases). V lost 8 bases, J lost 0 bases, and 16 bases lay in between. Germline V gives CDR1 LNHDA, CDR2 SQIVND (reference sequence). The CDR3 covers 15 residues. The CDR3 is CASDRGGVMNTEAFF. CDR3 in DNA: TGTGCCAGTGACCGAGGGGGGGTCATGAACACTGAAGCTTTCTTT.

This clonotype came up a few times. This chain joins TRBV3-1 and TRBJ1-2, with D possibly being TRBD1 (6 bases). Germline CDR1 LGHDT, CDR2 YNNKEL (reference sequence). The length of the CDR3 is 15 residues. Trimming pared 4 bases from V and 1 base from J, leaving 13 bases between. CDR3 DNA: TGTGCCAGCAGCCTTCGGACAGATCGTAACTATGGCTACACCTTC. Protein product: CASSLRTDRNYGYTF. The full variable domain, its missing parts supplied by reference TRBV3-1 and TRBJ1-2, is DTAVSQTPKYLVTQMGNDKSIKCEQNLGHDTMYWYKQDSKKFLKIMFSYNNKELIINETVPNRFSPKSPDKAHLNLHINSLELGDSAVYFCASSLRTDRNYGYTFGSGTRLTVV.

The chain couples TRBV19 to TRBJ1-2, with D possibly TRBD1 on 5 matching bases. The CDR3 length is 13 residues. The germline V gene has CDR1 LNHDA and CDR2 SQIVND (reference sequence). Trimming shortened V by 6 bases and J by 0 bases, and 8 bases separated the two germline ends. The CDR3 loop reads CASRGLSNYGYTF. The CDR3 coding sequence is TGTGCCAGTAGGGGACTATCTAACTATGGCTACACCTTC.

This clonotype was counted ten times or more. The genes are TRBV2 and TRBJ2-1; D gene unclear. V was trimmed by 2 bases and J by 5 bases, leaving 7 bases between them. The CDR3 totals 13 residues. The germline V gene has CDR1 SNHLY and CDR2 FYNNEI. The chain's CDR3 is CASSERRNNEQFF. The CDR3 bases are TGTGCCAGCAGTGAAAGACGGAACAATGAGCAGTTCTTC.

This clonotype was seen repeatedly, ten times or more. The chain uses TRBV4-2 and TRBJ2-2, with D hard to call. CDR3 length: 16 amino acids. Trimming pared 1 base from V and 6 bases from J, leaving 15 bases between. CDR1 LGHNA and CDR2 YNFKEQ come from the germline V gene. CDR3 sequence: CASSQGSGNNAGELFF. The CDR3 nucleotides are TGTGCCAGCAGCCAAGGCTCTGGGAACAACGCCGGGGAGCTGTTTTTT.

This clonotype was counted only a few times. V usage is TRBV30 and J usage is TRBJ1-1; D unresolved. Germline V gene lookup returns CDR1 GTSNPN and CDR2 SVGIG (reference sequence). The CDR3 runs to 11 residues. Trimming left V 2 bases short and J 4 bases short, with 5 bases between. For the CDR3, the DNA is TGTGCCTGGAGTTCTTCCACTGAAGCTTTCTTT. Protein sequence: CAWSSSTEAFF.

There are a few counts of this clonotype. This chain links TRBV19 with TRBJ1-1; D not resolved. Germline V CDR1 and CDR2: LNHDA, SQIVND (reference sequence). There are 13 residues in the CDR3. V lost 10 bases and J lost 1, with 13 bases in between. The CDR3, as DNA: TGTGCCACCTCGCAGGCCTCGAACACTGAAGCTTTCTTT. Translating it yields CATSQASNTEAFF.

This clonotype was observed many times. V and J are TRBV20-1 and TRBJ1-1; weak D call: TRBD1 (5 bases). Germline V gives CDR1 DFQATT, CDR2 SNEGSKA (reference sequence). The V end was cut by 6 bases, the J end by 3 bases, with 11 bases between. The CDR3 consists of 12 residues. The CDR3 here is CSARAGDTEAFF. The CDR3 nucleotides are TGCAGTGCACGGGCGGGGGACACTGAAGCTTTCTTT.

This clonotype was seen repeatedly, ten times or more. This chain connects TRBV12-5 to TRBJ1-2, with 8 bases lining up with TRBD1. CDR1 is LGHNT and CDR2 is FRNRAP in the germline V gene. Trimming took 4 bases from V and 2 from J; bases not matched to a gene: 18. This CDR3 contains 19 residues. CDR3 in amino acids: CASGSPPVTGALENYGYTF. The DNA for the CDR3 is TGTGCTAGTGGTTCCCCTCCAGTGACAGGGGCTCTCGAGAACTATGGCTACACCTTC.

This clonotype was detected ten times or more. The chain joins TRBV11-2 to TRBJ1-2; the D is unclear. This CDR3 is 13 amino acids long. The germline V gene has CDR1 SGHAT and CDR2 FQNNGV. The V end lost 5 bases, the J end lost 3 bases, and 10 bases lay between the germline ends. In DNA form, the CDR3 reads TGTGCCAGCAGCGTCGGCGCGGACTATGGCTACACCTTC. Protein sequence: CASSVGADYGYTF.

The rearrangement joins TRBV5-1 to TRBJ1-5; 9 nucleotides match TRBD1. The junction had 5 bases not matched to a gene; V was cut back by 4 bases and J by 6 bases. Per the germline V gene, CDR1 is SGHRS and CDR2 is YFSETQ. The CDR3 length is 14 residues. This chain's CDR3 is CASSQGTGTQPQHF. CDR3 nucleotide sequence: TGCGCCAGCAGCCAAGGGACAGGGACTCAGCCCCAGCATTTT. The variable domain in full, completed from reference TRBV5-1 and TRBJ1-5, reads KAGVTQTPRYLIKTRGQQVTLSCSPISGHRSVSWYQQTPGQGLQFLFEYFSETQRNKGNFPGRFSGRQFSNSRSEMNVSTLELGDSALYLCASSQGTGTQPQHFGDGTRLSIL.

In its sample, this clonotype was seen many times. This chain links TRBV19 with TRBJ2-5, with D perhaps TRBD1 or TRBD2 (5 bases each). The CDR3 totals 12 residues. Germline V lookup: CDR1 LNHDA, CDR2 SQIVND (reference sequence). The V and J ends lost 4 bases and 7 bases respectively, with 10 bases between them. CDR3 bases: TGTGCCAGTAGTACCGGGACCGGGACCCAGTACTTC. This sequence encodes CASSTGTGTQYF. Filled out from reference TRBV19 and TRBJ2-5, the complete variable domain reads DGGITQSPKYLFRKEGQNVTLSCEQNLNHDAMYWYRQDPGQGLRLIYYSQIVNDFQKGDIAEGYSVSREKKESFPLTVTSAQKNPTAFYLCASSTGTGTQYFGPGTRLLVL.

This clonotype has at least ten counts. This CDR3 reads CASRLDRGGYEQYF. The CDR3 nucleotides read TGTGCCAGCAGACTGGACAGGGGTGGCTACGAGCAGTACTTC. The J gene is TRBJ2-7, the V gene TRBV27, with 9 bases identical to TRBD1. This CDR3 has 14 residues. After removal of 6 bases from V and 3 bases from J, the junction contained 6 bases not matched to a gene. The germline gives CDR1 MNHEY, CDR2 SMNVEV (reference sequence).

This rearrangement joins TRBV6-6 to TRBJ1-4, with D possibly TRBD1 on 6 matching bases. The CDR3 is 15 residues long. V was trimmed by 3 bases and J by 2 bases, leaving 10 bases between them. Per germline, CDR1 MNHNY and CDR2 SVGAGI (reference sequence). The CDR3 region is CASSYRGATNEKLFF. The CDR3 DNA sequence: TGTGCCAGCAGTTATCGGGGGGCCACTAATGAAAAACTGTTTTTT.

The chain joins TRBV20-1 to TRBJ2-1; the D gene is possibly TRBD2 (7 bases). Germline V gives CDR1 DFQATT, CDR2 SNEGSKA (reference sequence). The CDR3 is 13 residues long. The V end was cut by 3 bases, the J end by 9 bases, with 15 bases between. The CDR3 protein is CSARELRGGEQFF. CDR3 bases: TGCAGTGCTAGGGAGCTGAGGGGGGGTGAGCAGTTCTTC.

In this sample, this clonotype turned up many times. The chain recombines TRBV28 with TRBJ2-1; 8 bases match TRBD1. V lost 10 bases and J lost 2; bases outside the gene matches: 4. This CDR3 is built from 13 residues. The germline V gene has CDR1 MDHEN and CDR2 SYDVKM. This chain's CDR3 is CATSGQAYNEQFF. Written as DNA, the CDR3 is TGTGCCACCTCGGGACAGGCCTACAATGAGCAGTTCTTC.

This clonotype was found many times. The chain uses TRBV28 and TRBJ2-7; 11 bases fit TRBD1. The CDR3 runs 16 residues. Germline V gene lookup returns CDR1 MDHEN and CDR2 SYDVKM. Unmatched junction bases numbered 5, after V lost 2 bases and J lost 2 bases. CDR3 residues: CASSLLPGQGAYEQYF. CDR3 in DNA: TGTGCCAGCAGTTTACTCCCGGGACAGGGGGCCTACGAGCAGTACTTC.

This clonotype was counted ten times or more. The V and J genes are TRBV12-5 and TRBJ2-3, with unresolved D. CDR1 is LGHNT, CDR2 FRNRAP, per germline. Trimming removed 2 bases from V and 0 bases from J, with 12 bases in between. There are 16 residues in the CDR3. The CDR3 DNA reads as TGTGCTAGTGGTTTGCCCGACGGGTTTAGCACAGATACGCAGTATTTT. It is translated as CASGLPDGFSTDTQYF.

In its sample, this clonotype was seen a few times. The V call is TRBV5-4, the J call TRBJ2-1, with TRBD2 matching over 9 bases. This CDR3 spans 13 amino acids. V shed 5 bases and J 6 bases; nucleotides not matched to a gene: 3. Germline loops: CDR1 SGHNT, CDR2 YYREEE (reference sequence). The CDR3 spells CASRTSGVNEQFF. CDR3 nucleotide sequence: TGTGCCAGCAGGACTAGCGGAGTCAATGAGCAGTTCTTC.

Only one count was recorded for this clonotype. This may be a read error: a much more frequent sequence differs by one nucleotide. The V call is TRBV2, the J call TRBJ1-2; unclear D gene. Germline lookup yields CDR1 SNHLY and CDR2 FYNNEI. The CDR3 is 12 amino acids. Trimming pared 8 bases from V and 7 bases from J, leaving 14 bases between. CDR3 DNA: TGTGCCAGCCTGGACGGAGCTTCTGGCTACACCTTC. Translated, it gives CASLDGASGYTF.

This clonotype was recorded many times. The chain carries TRBV5-4 and TRBJ2-1, with a tentative D call TRBD2 (7 bases). This CDR3 has 15 residues. The germline V gene encodes CDR1 SGHNT and CDR2 YYREEE (reference sequence). Trimming removed 1 base from V and 5 bases from J, with 13 bases in between. The CDR3 is CASSLFGRGHNEQFF. In DNA form, the CDR3 reads TGTGCCAGCAGCTTGTTTGGGCGGGGGCACAATGAGCAGTTCTTC.